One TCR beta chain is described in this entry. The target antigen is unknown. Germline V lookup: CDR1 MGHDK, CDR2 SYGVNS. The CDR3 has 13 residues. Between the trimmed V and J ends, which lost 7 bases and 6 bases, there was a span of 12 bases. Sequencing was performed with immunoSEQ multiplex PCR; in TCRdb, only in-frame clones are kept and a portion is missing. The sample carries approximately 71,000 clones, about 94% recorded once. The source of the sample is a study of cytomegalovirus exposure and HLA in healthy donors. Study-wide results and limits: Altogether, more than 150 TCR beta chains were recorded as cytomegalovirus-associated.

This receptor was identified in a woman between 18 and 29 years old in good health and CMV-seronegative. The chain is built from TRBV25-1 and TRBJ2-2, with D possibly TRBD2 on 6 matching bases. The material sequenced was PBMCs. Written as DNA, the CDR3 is TGTGCCAGCAACCCTACTAGCTCCGGGGAGCTGTTTTTT. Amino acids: CASNPTSSGELFF.